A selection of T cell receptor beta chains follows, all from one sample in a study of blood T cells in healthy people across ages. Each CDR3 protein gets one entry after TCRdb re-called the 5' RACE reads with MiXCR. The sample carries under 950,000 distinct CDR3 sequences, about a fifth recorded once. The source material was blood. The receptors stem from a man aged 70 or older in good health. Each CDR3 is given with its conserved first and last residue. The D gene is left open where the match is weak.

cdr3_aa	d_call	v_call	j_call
CSAPGGSPYNEQFF	NA	TRBV20-1	TRBJ2-1
CASRRSGTHEQYF	NA	TRBV6-5	TRBJ2-7
CASTPGEGAHETQYF	NA	TRBV6-5	TRBJ2-5
CSAGQGGADTQYF	TRBD1	TRBV20-1	TRBJ2-3
CASSLKGRAYGYTF	NA	TRBV3-1	TRBJ1-2
CASSLSVDNEQFF	NA	TRBV7-2	NA
CASSLGGGNYGYTF	NA	TRBV5-1	TRBJ1-2
CASSSMGRGLADTQYF	NA	TRBV6-6	TRBJ2-3
CASSLWGTGTDTQYF	TRBD1	TRBV7-9	TRBJ2-3
CASSLYTSQRIPTDTQYF	NA	TRBV5-1	TRBJ2-3
CASTSWVPENTEAFF	NA	TRBV3-1	TRBJ1-1
CASSQGQVATNEKLFF	NA	TRBV3-1	TRBJ1-4
CASRDGDSNQPQHF	NA	TRBV6-6	TRBJ1-5
CASSLVTETQYF	NA	TRBV7-2	TRBJ2-5
CASSQGGGYGYTF	TRBD1	TRBV28	TRBJ1-2
CASSPNSGVAGYNEQFF	NA	TRBV14	TRBJ2-1
CASSPQGGLVSYEQYF	NA	TRBV7-2	NA
CASRPSSGGPYDEQFF	TRBD2	TRBV4-2	TRBJ2-1
CASSSGQGTSTDAQYF	TRBD1	TRBV5-1	TRBJ2-3
CASSLLTGPNTEAFF	TRBD1	TRBV5-1	TRBJ1-1
CASSLGLAGGVHNEQFF	TRBD2	TRBV7-6	TRBJ2-1